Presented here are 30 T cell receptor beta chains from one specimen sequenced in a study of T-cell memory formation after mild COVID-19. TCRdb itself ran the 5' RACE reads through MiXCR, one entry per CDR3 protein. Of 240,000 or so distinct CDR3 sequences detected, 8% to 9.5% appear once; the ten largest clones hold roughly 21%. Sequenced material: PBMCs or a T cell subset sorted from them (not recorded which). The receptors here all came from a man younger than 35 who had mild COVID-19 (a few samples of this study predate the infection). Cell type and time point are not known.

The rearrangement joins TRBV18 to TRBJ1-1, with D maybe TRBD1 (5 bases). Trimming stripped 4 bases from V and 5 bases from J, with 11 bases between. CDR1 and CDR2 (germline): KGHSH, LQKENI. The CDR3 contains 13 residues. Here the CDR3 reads CASSLTQGTEAFF. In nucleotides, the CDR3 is TGTGCCAGCTCACTGACGCAGGGTACTGAAGCTTTCTTT. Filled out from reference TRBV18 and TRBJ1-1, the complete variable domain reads NAGVMQNPRHLVRRRGQEARLRCSPMKGHSHVYWYRQLPEEGLKFMVYLQKENIIDESGMPKERFSAEFPKEGPSILRIQQVVRGDSAAYFCASSLTQGTEAFFGQGTRLTVV.

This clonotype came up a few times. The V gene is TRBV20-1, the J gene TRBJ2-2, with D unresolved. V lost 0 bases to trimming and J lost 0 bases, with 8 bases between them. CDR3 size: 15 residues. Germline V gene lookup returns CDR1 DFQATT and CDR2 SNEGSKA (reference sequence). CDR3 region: CSARDPRTNTGELFF. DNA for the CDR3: TGCAGTGCTAGAGATCCCAGAACGAACACCGGGGAGCTGTTTTTT.

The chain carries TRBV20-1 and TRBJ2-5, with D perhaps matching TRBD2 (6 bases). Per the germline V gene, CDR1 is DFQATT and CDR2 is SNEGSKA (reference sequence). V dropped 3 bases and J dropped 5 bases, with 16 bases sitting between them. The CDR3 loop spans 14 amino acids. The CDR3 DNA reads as TGCAGTGCTAGTAGCGGATTAGCCACGGAGACCCAGTACTTC. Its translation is CSASSGLATETQYF.

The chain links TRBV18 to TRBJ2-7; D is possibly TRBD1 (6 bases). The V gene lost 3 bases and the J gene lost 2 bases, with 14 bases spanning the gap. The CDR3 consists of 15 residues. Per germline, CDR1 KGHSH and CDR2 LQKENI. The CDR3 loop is CASSPDSANTYEQYF. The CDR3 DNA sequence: TGTGCCAGCTCACCGGACAGTGCTAATACCTACGAGCAGTACTTC.

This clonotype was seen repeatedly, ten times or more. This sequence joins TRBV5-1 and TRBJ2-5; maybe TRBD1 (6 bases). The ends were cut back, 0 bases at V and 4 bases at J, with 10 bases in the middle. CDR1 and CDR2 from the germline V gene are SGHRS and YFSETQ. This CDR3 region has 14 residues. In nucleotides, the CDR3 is TGCGCCAGCAGCTTGGGATCCAGGGGAGAGACCCAGTACTTC. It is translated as CASSLGSRGETQYF.

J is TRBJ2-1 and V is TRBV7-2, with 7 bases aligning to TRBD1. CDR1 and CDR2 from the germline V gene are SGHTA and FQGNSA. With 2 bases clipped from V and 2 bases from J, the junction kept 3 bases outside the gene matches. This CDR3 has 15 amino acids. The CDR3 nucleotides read TGTGCCAGCAGCTTATACAGGGGAGCCTACAATGAGCAGTTCTTC. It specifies CASSLYRGAYNEQFF.

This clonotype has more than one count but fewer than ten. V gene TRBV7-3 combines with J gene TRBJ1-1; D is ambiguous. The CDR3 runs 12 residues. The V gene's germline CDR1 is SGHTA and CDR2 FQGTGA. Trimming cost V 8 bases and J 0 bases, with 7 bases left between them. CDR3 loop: CASRDMNTEAFF. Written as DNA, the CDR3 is TGTGCCAGCCGGGATATGAACACTGAAGCTTTCTTT.

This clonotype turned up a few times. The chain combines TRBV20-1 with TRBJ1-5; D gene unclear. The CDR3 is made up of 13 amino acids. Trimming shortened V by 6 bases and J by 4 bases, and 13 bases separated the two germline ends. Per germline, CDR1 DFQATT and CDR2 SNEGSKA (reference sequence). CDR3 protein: CSAPAQTNQPQHF. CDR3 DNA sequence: TGCAGTGCCCCGGCACAGACGAATCAGCCCCAGCATTTT.

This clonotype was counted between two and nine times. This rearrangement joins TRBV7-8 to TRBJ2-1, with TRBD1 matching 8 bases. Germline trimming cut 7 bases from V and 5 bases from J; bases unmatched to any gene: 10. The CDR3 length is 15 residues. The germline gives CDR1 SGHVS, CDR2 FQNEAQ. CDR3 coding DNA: TGTGCCAGCACCCATAAGGGGACAGGTAACAATGAGCAGTTCTTC. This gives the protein CASTHKGTGNNEQFF. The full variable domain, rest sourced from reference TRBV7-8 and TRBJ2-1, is GAGVSQSPRYKVAKRGQDVALRCDPISGHVSLFWYQQALGQGPEFLTYFQNEAQLDKSGLPSDRFFAERPEGSVSTLKIQRTQQEDSAVYLCASTHKGTGNNEQFFGPGTRLTVL.

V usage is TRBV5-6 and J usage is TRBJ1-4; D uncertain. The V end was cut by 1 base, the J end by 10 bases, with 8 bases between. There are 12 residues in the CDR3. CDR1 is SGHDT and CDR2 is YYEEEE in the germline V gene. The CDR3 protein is CASSLLAGKLFF. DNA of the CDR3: TGTGCCAGCAGCTTGCTAGCGGGAAAACTGTTTTTT.

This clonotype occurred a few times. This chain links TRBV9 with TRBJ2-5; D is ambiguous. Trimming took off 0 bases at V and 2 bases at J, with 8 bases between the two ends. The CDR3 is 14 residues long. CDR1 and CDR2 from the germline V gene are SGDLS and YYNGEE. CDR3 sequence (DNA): TGTGCCAGCAGCGTAGGGTCGGGTCAAGAGACCCAGTACTTC. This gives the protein CASSVGSGQETQYF.

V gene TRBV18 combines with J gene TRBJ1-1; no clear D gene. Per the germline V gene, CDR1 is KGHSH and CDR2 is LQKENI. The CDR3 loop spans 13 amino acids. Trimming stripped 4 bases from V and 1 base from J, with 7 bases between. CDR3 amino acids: CASSHGKNTEAFF. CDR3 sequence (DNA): TGTGCCAGCTCACACGGGAAGAACACTGAAGCTTTCTTT.

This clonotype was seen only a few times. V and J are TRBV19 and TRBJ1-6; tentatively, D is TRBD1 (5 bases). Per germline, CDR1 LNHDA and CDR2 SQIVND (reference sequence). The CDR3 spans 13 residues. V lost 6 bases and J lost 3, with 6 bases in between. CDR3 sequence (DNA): TGTGCCAGTAGCGACAGCTATAATTCACCCCTCCACTTT. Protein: CASSDSYNSPLHF.

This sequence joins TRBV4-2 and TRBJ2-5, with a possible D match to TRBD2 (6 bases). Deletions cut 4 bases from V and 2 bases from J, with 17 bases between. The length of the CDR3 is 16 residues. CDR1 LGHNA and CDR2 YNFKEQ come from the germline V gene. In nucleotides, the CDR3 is TGTGCCAGCAGCCGCCACGCGGAGGGACGACAAGAGACCCAGTACTTC. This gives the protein CASSRHAEGRQETQYF.

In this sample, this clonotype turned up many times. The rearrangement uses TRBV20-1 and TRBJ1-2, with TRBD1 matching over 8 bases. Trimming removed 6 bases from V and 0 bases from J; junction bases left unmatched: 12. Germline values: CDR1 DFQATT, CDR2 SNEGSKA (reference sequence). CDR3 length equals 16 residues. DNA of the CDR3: TGCAGTGCCCGTCCCGGGACAGGCCCAGCTAACTATGGCTACACCTTC. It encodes CSARPGTGPANYGYTF.

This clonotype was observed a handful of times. CDR3 DNA sequence: TGCAGCGTGTTTTCAGGGGACCTTTCGCTTGGCGGGGAGCTGTTTTTT. The encoded protein is CSVFSGDLSLGGELFF. The chain links TRBV29-1 to TRBJ2-2, with D possibly being TRBD1 (6 bases). Trimming took 6 bases from V and 7 from J, leaving 24 bases between them. The CDR3 contains 16 residues. Germline V lookup: CDR1 SQVTM, CDR2 ANQGSEA.

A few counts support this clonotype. The CDR3 here is CASRTRLDTDTQYF. CDR3 DNA sequence: TGTGCCAGCAGAACTCGACTAGACACAGATACGCAGTATTTT. The V gene is TRBV27, the J gene TRBJ2-3; the D gene is possibly TRBD2 (6 bases). Looked up from germline, CDR1 is MNHEY and CDR2 is SMNVEV (reference sequence). Trimming stripped 6 bases from V and 2 bases from J, with 12 bases between. The CDR3 length is 14 residues.

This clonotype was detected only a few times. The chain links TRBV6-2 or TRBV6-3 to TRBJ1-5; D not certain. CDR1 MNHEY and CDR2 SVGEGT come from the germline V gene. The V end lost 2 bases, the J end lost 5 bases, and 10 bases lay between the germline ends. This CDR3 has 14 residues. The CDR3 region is CASSYGEVDQPQHF. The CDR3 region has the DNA TGTGCCAGCAGTTACGGGGAGGTCGATCAGCCCCAGCATTTT.

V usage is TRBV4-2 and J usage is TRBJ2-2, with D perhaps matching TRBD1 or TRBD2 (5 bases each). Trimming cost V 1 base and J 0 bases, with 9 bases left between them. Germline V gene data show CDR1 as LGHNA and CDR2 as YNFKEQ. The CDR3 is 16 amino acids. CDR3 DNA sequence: TGTGCCAGCAGCCAAGTCCCGGGGCCGAACACCGGGGAGCTGTTTTTT. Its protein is CASSQVPGPNTGELFF.

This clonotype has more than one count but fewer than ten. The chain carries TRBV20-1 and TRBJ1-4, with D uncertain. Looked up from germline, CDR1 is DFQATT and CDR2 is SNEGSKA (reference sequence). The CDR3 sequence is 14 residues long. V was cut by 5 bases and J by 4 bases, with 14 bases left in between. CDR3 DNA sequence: TGCAGTGCTTTTCGGCGAGGGTTTAATGAAAAACTGTTTTTT. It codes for CSAFRRGFNEKLFF.

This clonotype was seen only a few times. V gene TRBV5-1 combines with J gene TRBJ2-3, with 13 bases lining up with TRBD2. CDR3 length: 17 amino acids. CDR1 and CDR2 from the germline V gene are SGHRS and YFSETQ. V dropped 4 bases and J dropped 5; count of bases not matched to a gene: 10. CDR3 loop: CASSITSGGAEVDTQYF. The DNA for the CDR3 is TGCGCCAGCAGCATAACTAGCGGGGGGGCCGAGGTAGATACGCAGTATTTT.

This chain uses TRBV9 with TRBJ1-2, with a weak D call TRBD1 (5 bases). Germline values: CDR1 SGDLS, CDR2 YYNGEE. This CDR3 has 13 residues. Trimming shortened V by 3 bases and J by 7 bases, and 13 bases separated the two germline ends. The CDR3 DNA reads TGTGCCAGCAGCGCCCTGGTCGGGGGTGGCTACACCTTC. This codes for CASSALVGGGYTF.

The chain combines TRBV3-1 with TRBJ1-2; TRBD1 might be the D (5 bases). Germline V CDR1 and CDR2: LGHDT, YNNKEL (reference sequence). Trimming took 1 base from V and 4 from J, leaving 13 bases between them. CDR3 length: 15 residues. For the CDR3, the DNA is TGTGCCAGCAGCCAAGTGCCGGCCCAGGGCTATGGCTACACCTTC. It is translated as CASSQVPAQGYGYTF.

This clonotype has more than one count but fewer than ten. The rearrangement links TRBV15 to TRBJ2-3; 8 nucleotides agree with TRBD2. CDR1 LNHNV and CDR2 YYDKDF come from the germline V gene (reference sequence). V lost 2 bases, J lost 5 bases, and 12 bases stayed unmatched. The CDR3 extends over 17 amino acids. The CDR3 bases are TGTGCCACCAGCAGACCGAAGGCGGGGGGCGGCGGAGATACGCAGTATTTT. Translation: CATSRPKAGGGGDTQYF. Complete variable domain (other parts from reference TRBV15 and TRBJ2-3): DAMVIQNPRYQVTQFGKPVTLSCSQTLNHNVMYWYQQKSSQAPKLLFHYYDKDFNNEADTPDNFQSRRPNTSFCFLDIRSPGLGDTAMYLCATSRPKAGGGGDTQYFGPGTRLTVL.

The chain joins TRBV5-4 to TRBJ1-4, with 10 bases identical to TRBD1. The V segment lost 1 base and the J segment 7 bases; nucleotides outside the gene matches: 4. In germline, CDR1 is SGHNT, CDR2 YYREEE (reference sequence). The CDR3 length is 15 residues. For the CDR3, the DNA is TGTGCCAGCAGCTTGCAGGGGACAGGGGTTGAAAAACTGTTTTTT. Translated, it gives CASSLQGTGVEKLFF. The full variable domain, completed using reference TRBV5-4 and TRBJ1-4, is ETGVTQSPTHLIKTRGQQVTLRCSSQSGHNTVSWYQQALGQGPQFIFQYYREEENGRGNFPPRFSGLQFPNYSSELNVNALELDDSALYLCASSLQGTGVEKLFFGSGTQLSVL.

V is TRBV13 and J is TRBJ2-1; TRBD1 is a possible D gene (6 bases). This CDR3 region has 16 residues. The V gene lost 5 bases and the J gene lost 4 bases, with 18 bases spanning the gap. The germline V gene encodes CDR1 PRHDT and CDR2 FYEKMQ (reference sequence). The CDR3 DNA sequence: TGTGCCAGCAGCCAGAGAGCCGGACAGAGATACAATGAGCAGTTCTTC. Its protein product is CASSQRAGQRYNEQFF.

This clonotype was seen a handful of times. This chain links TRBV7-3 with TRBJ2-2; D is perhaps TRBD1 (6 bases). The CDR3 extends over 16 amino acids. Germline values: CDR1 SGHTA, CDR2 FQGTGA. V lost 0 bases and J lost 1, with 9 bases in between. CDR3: CASSLTGTLNTGELFF. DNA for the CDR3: TGTGCCAGCAGCTTAACCGGGACACTGAACACCGGGGAGCTGTTTTTT.

The CDR3 reads CASSLERGVNPGELFF. CDR3 DNA: TGCGCCAGCAGCTTGGAGCGCGGGGTTAACCCCGGGGAGCTGTTTTTT. The V and J genes are TRBV5-1 and TRBJ2-2; weak D call: TRBD2 (6 bases). The germline gives CDR1 SGHRS, CDR2 YFSETQ. Trimming left V 0 bases short and J 6 bases short, with 15 bases between. The CDR3 is 16 amino acids.

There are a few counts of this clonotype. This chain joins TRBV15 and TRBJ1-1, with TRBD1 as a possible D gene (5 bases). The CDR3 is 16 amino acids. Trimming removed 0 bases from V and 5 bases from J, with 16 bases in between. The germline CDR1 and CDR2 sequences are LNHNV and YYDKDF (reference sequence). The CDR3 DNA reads TGTGCCACCAGCAGAGACCGCAGGGAGCGGGGTACTGAAGCTTTCTTT. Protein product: CATSRDRRERGTEAFF.

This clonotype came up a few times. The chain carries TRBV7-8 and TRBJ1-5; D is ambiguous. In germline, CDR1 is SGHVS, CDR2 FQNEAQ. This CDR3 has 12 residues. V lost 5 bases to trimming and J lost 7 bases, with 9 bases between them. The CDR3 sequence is CASSPSDQPQHF. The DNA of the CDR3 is TGTGCCAGCAGCCCCAGCGACCAGCCCCAGCATTTT.